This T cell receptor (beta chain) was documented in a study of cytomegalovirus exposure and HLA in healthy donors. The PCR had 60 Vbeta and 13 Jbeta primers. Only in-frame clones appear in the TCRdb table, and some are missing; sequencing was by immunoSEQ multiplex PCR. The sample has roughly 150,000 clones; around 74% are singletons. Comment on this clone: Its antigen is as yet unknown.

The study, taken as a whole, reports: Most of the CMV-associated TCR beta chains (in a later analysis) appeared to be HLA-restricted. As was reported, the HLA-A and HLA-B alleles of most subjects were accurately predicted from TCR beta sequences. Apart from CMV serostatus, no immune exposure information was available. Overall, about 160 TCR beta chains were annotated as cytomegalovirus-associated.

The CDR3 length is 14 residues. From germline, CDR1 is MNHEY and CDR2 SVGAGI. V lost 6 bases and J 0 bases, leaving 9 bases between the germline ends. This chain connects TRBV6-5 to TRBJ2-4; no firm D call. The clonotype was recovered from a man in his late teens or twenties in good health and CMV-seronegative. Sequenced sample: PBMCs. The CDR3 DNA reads TGTGCCAGCAGCCAACAGTTAGCCAAAAACATTCAGTACTTC. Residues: CASSQQLAKNIQYF.